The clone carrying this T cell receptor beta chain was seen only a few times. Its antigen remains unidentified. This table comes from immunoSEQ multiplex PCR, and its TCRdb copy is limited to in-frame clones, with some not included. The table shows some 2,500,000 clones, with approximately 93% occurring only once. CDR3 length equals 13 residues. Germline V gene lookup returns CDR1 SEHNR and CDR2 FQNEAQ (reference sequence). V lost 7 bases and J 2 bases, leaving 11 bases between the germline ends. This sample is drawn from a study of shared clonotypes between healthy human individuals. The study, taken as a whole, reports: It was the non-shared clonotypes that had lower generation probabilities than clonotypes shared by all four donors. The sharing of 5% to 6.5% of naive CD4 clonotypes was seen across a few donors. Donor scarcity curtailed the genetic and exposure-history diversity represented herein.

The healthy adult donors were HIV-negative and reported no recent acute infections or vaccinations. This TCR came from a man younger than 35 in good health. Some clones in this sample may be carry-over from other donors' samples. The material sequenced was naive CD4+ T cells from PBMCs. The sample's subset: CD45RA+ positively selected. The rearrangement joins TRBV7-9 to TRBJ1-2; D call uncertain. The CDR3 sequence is CASTPLGNYGYTF. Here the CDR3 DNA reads TGTGCCAGCACTCCCCTGGGGAACTATGGCTACACCTTC.